This T cell receptor beta chain came from a study of blood T cell repertoires in COVID-19. The overall study: COVID-19 samples collected from the United States, Italy and Spain covered acute and convalescent phases. Nucleic acid was either cDNA or gDNA, and it came from T cells, B-cell-depleted T cells, or PBMCs.

During active infection, Seattle patients enrolled and were then monitored through disease. Authors' methods: Amplification from reference gene primers served as the basis for estimated nucleated cell counts. Libraries were prepared by immunoSEQ multiplex PCR; TCRdb keeps only in-frame clonotypes and omits some of them. Clonal size and the V and J genes are those of that table, whereas D and trimming came from the DNA. The sample includes around 49,000 clones, 93% of them seen just once. CDR3 length: 14 amino acids. V was clipped by 6 bases and J by 8 bases, with 17 bases between them. Germline V gene sequence: CDR1 MNHEY, CDR2 SVGAGI.

The clonotype was recovered from a man aged 55 to 70 with COVID-19, enrolled during active disease. The V and J genes are TRBV6-5 and TRBJ2-1, with a tentative D call TRBD1 (7 bases). The source material was peripheral blood. The CDR3 protein is CASRRRRDRDEQFF. Written as DNA, the CDR3 is TGTGCCAGCAGGCGACGGAGGGACAGAGATGAGCAGTTCTTC.